This entry is about one T cell receptor (beta chain). These data are taken from a study of T cell changes during pregnancy in multiple sclerosis. Measured with immunoSEQ multiplex PCR; TCRdb has only the in-frame clones, and not every one. Altogether about 83,000 clones are present, about 90% being singletons, with the ten largest covering 3.5% to 4%. Germline CDR1 SEHNR, CDR2 FQNEAQ (reference sequence). The V segment lost 5 bases and the J segment 7 bases; nucleotides outside the gene matches: 6. This CDR3 comprises 14 residues. The chain uses TRBV7-9 and TRBJ1-5; 9 bases line up with TRBD1. This clonotype originated in a female donor in good health, serving as a control in a pregnancy study. Some clones in this sample may be carry-over from other donors' samples. The sequencing here drew on PBMCs, taken in the first trimester of pregnancy. CDR3 region: CASSPGQGVQPQHF. The DNA for the CDR3 is TGTGCCAGCAGCCCGGGACAGGGAGTCCAGCCCCAGCATTTT.